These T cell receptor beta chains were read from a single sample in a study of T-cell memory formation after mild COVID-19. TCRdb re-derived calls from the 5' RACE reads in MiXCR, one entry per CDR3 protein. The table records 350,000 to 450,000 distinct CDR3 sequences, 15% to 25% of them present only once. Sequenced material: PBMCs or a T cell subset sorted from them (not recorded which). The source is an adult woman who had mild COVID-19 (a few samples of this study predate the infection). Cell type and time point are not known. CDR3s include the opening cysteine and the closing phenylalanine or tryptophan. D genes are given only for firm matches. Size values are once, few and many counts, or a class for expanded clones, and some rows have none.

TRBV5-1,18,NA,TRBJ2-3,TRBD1,TGCGCCAGCAGCTTGGGCCCGGGACAGGGACTAATAATAGATACGCAGTATTTT,CASSLGPGQGLIIDTQYF
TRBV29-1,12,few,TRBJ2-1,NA,TGCAGCGTGACTAGAGGGCACAATGAGCAGTTCTTC,CSVTRGHNEQFF
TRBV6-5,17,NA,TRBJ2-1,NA,TGTGCCAGCAGTCCTCTAGGTAAAGGGAGCTCCTACAATGAGCAGTTCTTC,CASSPLGKGSSYNEQFF
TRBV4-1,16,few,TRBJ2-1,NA,TGCGCCAGCAGCGAACAGGCGGGCAGCTCCTACAATGAGCAGTTCTTC,CASSEQAGSSYNEQFF
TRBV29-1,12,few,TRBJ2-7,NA,TGCAGCGTTGCCCTGGGAGGTTACGAGCAGTACTTC,CSVALGGYEQYF
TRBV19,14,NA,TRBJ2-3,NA,TGTGCCAGTAGTATCTGGGGTCCCACAGATACGCAGTATTTT,CASSIWGPTDTQYF
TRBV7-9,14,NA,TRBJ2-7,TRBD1,TGTGCCAGCAGTTACCCGGGACAGAACTACGAGCAGTACTTC,CASSYPGQNYEQYF
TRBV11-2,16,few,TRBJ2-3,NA,TGTGCCAGCAGCTTATATCTGGGGGGAAGCACAGATACGCAGTATTTT,CASSLYLGGSTDTQYF
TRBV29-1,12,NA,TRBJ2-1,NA,TGCAGCGTATCGCAGGGCGGGAATGAGCAGTTCTTC,CSVSQGGNEQFF
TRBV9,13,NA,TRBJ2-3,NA,TGTGCCAGCAGCGGGGGGACTACAGATACGCAGTATTTT,CASSGGTTDTQYF
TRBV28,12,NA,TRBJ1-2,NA,TGTGCCAGCAGGGGGCTTCAGGATGGCTACACCTTC,CASRGLQDGYTF
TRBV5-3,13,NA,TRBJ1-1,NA,TGTGCCAGAAGCTTGTCTGGAGGAACTGAAGCTTTCTTT,CARSLSGGTEAFF
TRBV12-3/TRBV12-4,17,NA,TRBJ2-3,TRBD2,TGTGCCAGCAGCACGTGGGCTAGCGGGGGGGGAGGAGATACGCAGTATTTT,CASSTWASGGGGDTQYF
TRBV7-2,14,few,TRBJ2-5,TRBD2,TGTGCCAGCAGCTTAGCGGGAGGGGTGGAGACCCAGTACTTC,CASSLAGGVETQYF
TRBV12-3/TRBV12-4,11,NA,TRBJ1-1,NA,TGTGCCAGCAGCCGCCGCTCTGAAGCTTTCTTT,CASSRRSEAFF
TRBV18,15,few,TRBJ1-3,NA,TGTGCCAGCTCACCACCGGGGTTCTCTGGAAACACCATATATTTT,CASSPPGFSGNTIYF
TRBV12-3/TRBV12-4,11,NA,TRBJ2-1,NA,TGTGCCAGCAGCAAACACAATGAGCAGTTCTTC,CASSKHNEQFF
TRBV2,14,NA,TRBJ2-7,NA,TGTGCCAGCAGCATGGAATTAGCCTCCCACGAGCAGTACTTC,CASSMELASHEQYF
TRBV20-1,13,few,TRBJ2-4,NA,TGCAGTGCTCGGGACAACGCCAATAACATTCAGTACTTC,CSARDNANNIQYF
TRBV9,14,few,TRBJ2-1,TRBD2,TGTGCCAGCAGCGTAACGGGGGGGCGGTCTGAGCAGTTCTTC,CASSVTGGRSEQFF
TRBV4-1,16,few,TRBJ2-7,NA,TGCGCCAGCAGCCCACTATCGACAGGCATCTCCTACGAGCAGTACTTC,CASSPLSTGISYEQYF
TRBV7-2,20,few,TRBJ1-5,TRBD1,TGTGCCAGCAGCTTAGTATCCGGGACAGGGGTGGGTGTGAGCAATCAGCCCCAGCATTTT,CASSLVSGTGVGVSNQPQHF
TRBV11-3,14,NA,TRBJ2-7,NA,TGTGCCAGCAGCTTAGGAGGGATCCGCTCCGAGCAGTACTTC,CASSLGGIRSEQYF